Listed below are T cell receptor beta chains from one sample, sequenced in a study of patients and donors after allogeneic stem cell transplantation. TCRdb fed the RT-PCR reads into MiXCR, producing one record per CDR3 protein. This table holds roughly 960,000 distinct CDR3 sequences, over 15% found once. The sample consisted of blood, either unsorted or a sorted T cell fraction (not recorded which). These receptors were obtained from a human donor who was either an allogeneic HSCT recipient or a stem cell or donor lymphocyte infusion donor (not recorded which). It is not recorded whose cells these are; they may come from a transplant donor. Both conserved end residues are part of each CDR3. D genes are given only for firm matches. The size entry is marked missing in some rows and otherwise reads once, few, many or a size class.

d_call	clone_size	j_call	v_call	cdr3_aa	cdr3_nt
TRBD1	NA	TRBJ1-5	TRBV9	CASSVSGTENQPQHF	TGTGCCAGCAGCGTCAGCGGGACAGAGAATCAGCCCCAGCATTTT
NA	few	TRBJ1-5	TRBV7-2	CASSLGVPGNQPQHF	TGTGCCAGCAGCTTAGGGGTCCCAGGGAATCAGCCCCAGCATTTT
NA	few	TRBJ2-7	TRBV6-5	CASSYGPGAYEQYF	TGTGCCAGCAGTTACGGGCCAGGAGCCTACGAGCAGTACTTC
NA	NA	TRBJ1-3	TRBV20-1	CSAVDTISGNTIYF	TGCAGTGCTGTGGACACGATCTCTGGAAACACCATATATTTT
TRBD1	few	TRBJ1-2	TRBV6-5	CASSYDPWTGLYGYTF	TGTGCCAGCAGTTACGACCCCTGGACAGGACTCTATGGCTACACCTTC
NA	few	TRBJ2-1	TRBV7-8	CASSRRLGSDEQFF	TGTGCCAGCAGCCGAAGACTAGGGTCGGATGAGCAGTTCTTC
NA	NA	TRBJ2-7	TRBV11-2	CASSPNTGDVGSYEQYF	TGTGCCAGCAGCCCAAACACCGGGGACGTTGGCTCCTACGAGCAGTACTTC
NA	NA	TRBJ1-5	TRBV19	CASSIANQPQHF	TGTGCCAGTAGTATAGCCAATCAGCCCCAGCATTTT
NA	NA	TRBJ2-7	TRBV9	CASSPPPGHEQYF	TGTGCCAGCAGCCCCCCCCCGGGCCACGAGCAGTACTTC
NA	few	TRBJ1-6	TRBV12-3/TRBV12-4	CASSLGGRNSPLHF	TGTGCCAGCAGTTTGGGGGGTAGGAATTCACCCCTCCACTTT
NA	many	TRBJ2-1	TRBV2	CASTSDTYNEQFF	TGTGCCAGCACCAGTGATACCTACAATGAGCAGTTCTTC
TRBD2	few	TRBJ2-1	TRBV5-1	CASSLQSGGSNEQFF	TGCGCCAGCAGCTTGCAAAGCGGGGGATCCAATGAGCAGTTCTTC
TRBD2	NA	TRBJ2-7	TRBV12-3/TRBV12-4	CASSLPTSGRTDTYEQYF	TGTGCCAGCAGTCTACCGACTAGCGGGAGGACTGATACCTACGAGCAGTACTTC
NA	few	TRBJ2-5	TRBV11-2	CASSLYSQGPQETQYF	TGTGCCAGCAGCTTATACAGCCAGGGGCCCCAAGAGACCCAGTACTTC
NA	few	TRBJ1-5	TRBV6-5	CASSYGGTQPQHF	TGTGCCAGCAGTTACGGGGGGACTCAGCCCCAGCATTTT
NA	few	TRBJ1-1	TRBV7-8	CASSSRPPEAFF	TGTGCCAGCAGCTCCAGACCCCCTGAAGCTTTCTTT
NA	few	TRBJ1-4	TRBV7-6	CASSAGAREKLFF	TGTGCCAGCAGCGCGGGGGCAAGGGAAAAACTGTTTTTT
NA	NA	TRBJ1-2	TRBV9	CASSVVSQGEGSGYTF	TGTGCCAGCAGCGTAGTTAGTCAGGGTGAAGGGAGTGGCTACACCTTC
TRBD2	few	TRBJ2-1	TRBV29-1	CSVEDPGLAVYNEQFF	TGCAGCGTTGAAGATCCGGGACTAGCGGTGTACAATGAGCAGTTCTTC
TRBD1	NA	TRBJ1-4	TRBV20-1	CSAKRTGALHEKLFF	TGCAGTGCTAAACGGACAGGGGCGTTACATGAAAAACTGTTTTTT
TRBD2	NA	TRBJ2-7	TRBV20-1	CSARVPSGTRYEQYF	TGCAGTGCTAGAGTCCCTAGCGGGACTCGCTACGAGCAGTACTTC
NA	few	TRBJ1-2	TRBV6-1	CASSEIRKKYGYTF	TGTGCCAGCAGTGAAATTAGAAAAAAGTATGGCTACACCTTC
TRBD2	few	TRBJ2-1	TRBV11-2	CASSLVSGSDEQFF	TGTGCCAGCAGCTTAGTGAGCGGGAGCGATGAGCAGTTCTTC
NA	few	TRBJ1-3	TRBV7-2	CASSPVSDASGNTIYF	TGTGCCAGCAGCCCCGTGAGTGATGCCTCGGGAAACACCATATATTTT
TRBD1	many	TRBJ2-2	TRBV10-3	CAIKTTGGTGELFF	TGTGCCATCAAAACCACAGGGGGAACCGGGGAGCTGTTTTTT
TRBD1	few	TRBJ2-5	TRBV11-2	CASSLDVGQFQETQYF	TGTGCCAGCAGCTTAGACGTGGGACAGTTCCAAGAGACCCAGTACTTC
NA	few	TRBJ1-4	TRBV6-1	CASSDLQNEKLFF	TGTGCCAGCAGTGATCTGCAGAATGAAAAACTGTTTTTT